What follows are 14 T cell receptor beta chains derived from one specimen sequenced in a study of persistence of HIV-infected CD4 T cells. The stimulus was an HIV-1 Gag 15-mer peptide pool, roughly 1 ug/peptide/mL. CD40L/CD69 double-negative CD45RO-high memory CD4+ T cells were collected. For these receptors, no antigen is known. This was the immunoSEQ version 4 assay in survey mode. The data were produced by immunoSEQ multiplex PCR, yet TCRdb's version contains in-frame clones alone and is incomplete. The sample has around 60,000 clones; about 77% are singletons. The source material was CD4+ T cells sorted from PBMCs after approximately 18-hour stimulation, sampled from a patient who received antiretroviral therapy. Receptors originate from an adult man with HIV who was CMV-seropositive.

V gene TRBV7-9 combines with J gene TRBJ2-2, with TRBD2 matching over 10 bases. CDR3 size: 15 residues. J lost 5 bases, V lost 5 bases, and 5 bases had no gene match. Germline assignment: CDR1 SEHNR and CDR2 FQNEAQ (reference sequence). The CDR3 DNA reads TGTGCCAGCAGCCCCAGCGGGGGGGCAACCGGGGAGCTGTTTTTT. It yields the protein CASSPSGGATGELFF. The variable domain in full, with the rest retrieved from reference TRBV7-9 and TRBJ2-2, is DTGVSQNPRHKITKRGQNVTFRCDPISEHNRLYWYRQTLGQGPEFLTYFQNEAQLEKSRLLSDRFSAERPKGSFSTLEIQRTEQGDSAMYLCASSPSGGATGELFFGEGSRLTVL.

The chain recombines TRBV2 with TRBJ2-5; D is unresolved. V gave up 6 bases and J gave up 1 base, with 15 bases separating them. The CDR3 consists of 15 residues. Germline V gene sequence: CDR1 SNHLY, CDR2 FYNNEI. The CDR3 region has the DNA TGTGCCAGCAGCCTTTCCCGGGCCTTCCAAGAGACCCAGTACTTC. This gives the protein CASSLSRAFQETQYF.

This chain links TRBV12-5 with TRBJ2-1; tentatively, D is TRBD2 (6 bases). Germline-derived CDR1 and CDR2 are LGHNT and FRNRAP. CDR3 size: 13 residues. Trimming pared 8 bases from V and 7 bases from J, leaving 15 bases between. The CDR3 reads CASSGTSTNEQFF. DNA of the CDR3: TGTGCTAGTTCCGGGACTTCGACTAATGAGCAGTTCTTC.

The chain couples TRBV18 to TRBJ2-1, with 8 bases lining up with TRBD2. The CDR3 is 18 amino acids. V was pared by 2 bases and J by 4 bases, with 13 bases of the junction left unmatched. Germline V gene sequence: CDR1 KGHSH, CDR2 LQKENI. CDR3 DNA sequence: TGTGCCAGCTCACCATCTTGGATCGCGGGGGGTACTTACAATGAGCAGTTCTTC. This sequence encodes CASSPSWIAGGTYNEQFF. The full variable domain, rest sourced from reference TRBV18 and TRBJ2-1, is NAGVMQNPRHLVRRRGQEARLRCSPMKGHSHVYWYRQLPEEGLKFMVYLQKENIIDESGMPKERFSAEFPKEGPSILRIQQVVRGDSAAYFCASSPSWIAGGTYNEQFFGPGTRLTVL.

The V and J genes are TRBV7-2 and TRBJ2-7, with D possibly TRBD1 on 5 matching bases. The germline V and J ends were trimmed by 3 bases and 0 bases, with 12 bases remaining between them. The CDR3 contains 15 residues. The germline V gene has CDR1 SGHTA and CDR2 FQGNSA. In DNA form, the CDR3 reads TGTGCCAGCAGCTTTCCAGGGCCTAGCTCCTACGAGCAGTACTTC. Amino acid sequence: CASSFPGPSSYEQYF. Complete variable domain (other parts from reference TRBV7-2 and TRBJ2-7): GAGVSQSPSNKVTEKGKDVELRCDPISGHTALYWYRQSLGQGLEFLIYFQGNSAPDKSGLPSDRFSAERTGGSVSTLTIQRTQQEDSAVYLCASSFPGPSSYEQYFGPGTRLTVT.

Notes on this clone: An end of the junction differs from the germline gene, which may be a read error. V usage is TRBV2 and J usage is TRBJ2-2; D ambiguous. This CDR3 is 15 amino acids long. Germline CDR1 SNHLY, CDR2 FYNNEI. For the CDR3, the DNA is TGTGCCAGCCAGGCAGGTCCGTCTAACACCGAGGAGCTGTTTTTT. It specifies CASQAGPSNTEELFF.

This clone is deemed medium-sized (0.01 to 0.1%). The V call is TRBV5-1, the J call TRBJ2-7, with 8 bases aligning to TRBD1. Losses at the gene ends were 4 bases for V and 6 bases for J; bases not matched to a gene: 9. CDR1 SGHRS and CDR2 YFSETQ come from the germline V gene. The CDR3 has 14 amino acids. In nucleotides, the CDR3 is TGCGCCAGCAGCATGGGACAGGCCGGAGGCGAGCAGTACTTC. Translation: CASSMGQAGGEQYF.

The chain carries TRBV21-1 and TRBJ1-3. TRBV21-1 represents a pseudogene. CDR3 length: 19 residues. CDR3 protein: CASSPGEEDRLSSGNTIYF. Here the CDR3 DNA reads TGTGCCAGCAGCCCAGGGGAGGAAGATCGTCTGAGCTCTGGAAACACCATATATTTT.

The J gene is TRBJ1-4, the V gene TRBV6-5, with D possibly TRBD1 on 5 matching bases. Germline CDR1 and CDR2: MNHEY and SVGAGI. V dropped 0 bases and J dropped 8 bases, with 13 bases sitting between them. The CDR3 is 15 residues long. The CDR3 here is CASSYSSGAREKLFF. CDR3 in DNA: TGTGCCAGCAGTTACTCGTCCGGGGCGCGAGAAAAACTGTTTTTT.

The rearrangement joins TRBV12-3 or TRBV12-4 to TRBJ2-7; tentative D call: TRBD1 (6 bases). V dropped 6 bases and J dropped 3 bases, with 12 bases sitting between them. This CDR3 spans 13 amino acids. The CDR3: CASSPYRDYEQYF. DNA of the CDR3: TGTGCCAGCAGCCCCTACAGGGACTACGAGCAGTACTTC.

The rearrangement uses TRBV7-3 and TRBJ2-3; maybe TRBD2 (6 bases). Germline values: CDR1 SGHTA, CDR2 FQGTGA. With 3 bases removed from V and 3 bases from J, the gap between germline ends came to 13 bases. CDR3 length: 15 residues. CDR3 sequence: CASSFTGGETDTQYF. CDR3 DNA: TGTGCCAGCAGCTTTACGGGCGGGGAGACAGATACGCAGTATTTT. Complete variable domain (other parts from reference TRBV7-3 and TRBJ2-3): GAGVSQTPSNKVTEKGKYVELRCDPISGHTALYWYRQSLGQGPEFLIYFQGTGAADDSGLPNDRFFAVRPEGSVSTLKIQRTERGDSAVYLCASSFTGGETDTQYFGPGTRLTVL.

By share, this clone counts as medium-sized. The CDR3 DNA is TGTGCCAGCAGCCTTCCACCGAGGGACGAGCAGTACTTC. Amino acid sequence: CASSLPPRDEQYF. The chain has TRBV14 and TRBJ2-7; D is perhaps TRBD2 (5 bases). The germline CDR1 and CDR2 sequences are SGHDN and FVKESK. The CDR3 totals 13 residues. V gave up 4 bases and J gave up 5 bases, with 12 bases separating them.

The gene calls are TRBV2 and TRBJ2-7; perhaps TRBD1 as D (6 bases). In germline, CDR1 is SNHLY, CDR2 FYNNEI. Deletions cut 7 bases from V and 0 bases from J, with 19 bases between. The CDR3 contains 16 residues. The CDR3 nucleotides are TGTGCCAGCAACCTACAGGGCCGGTCTATCTCCTACGAGCAGTACTTC. Its protein is CASNLQGRSISYEQYF.

A few counts support this clone. The rearrangement links TRBV28 to TRBJ2-1; TRBD1 matches at 8 bases. This CDR3 is 15 amino acids long. CDR1 is MDHEN, CDR2 SYDVKM, per germline. V lost 3 bases to trimming and J lost 7 bases; unmatched junction nucleotides: 8. The CDR3 reads CASSFRGQALNEQFF. In DNA, the CDR3 is TGTGCCAGCAGTTTTCGGGGACAGGCCTTAAATGAGCAGTTCTTC.